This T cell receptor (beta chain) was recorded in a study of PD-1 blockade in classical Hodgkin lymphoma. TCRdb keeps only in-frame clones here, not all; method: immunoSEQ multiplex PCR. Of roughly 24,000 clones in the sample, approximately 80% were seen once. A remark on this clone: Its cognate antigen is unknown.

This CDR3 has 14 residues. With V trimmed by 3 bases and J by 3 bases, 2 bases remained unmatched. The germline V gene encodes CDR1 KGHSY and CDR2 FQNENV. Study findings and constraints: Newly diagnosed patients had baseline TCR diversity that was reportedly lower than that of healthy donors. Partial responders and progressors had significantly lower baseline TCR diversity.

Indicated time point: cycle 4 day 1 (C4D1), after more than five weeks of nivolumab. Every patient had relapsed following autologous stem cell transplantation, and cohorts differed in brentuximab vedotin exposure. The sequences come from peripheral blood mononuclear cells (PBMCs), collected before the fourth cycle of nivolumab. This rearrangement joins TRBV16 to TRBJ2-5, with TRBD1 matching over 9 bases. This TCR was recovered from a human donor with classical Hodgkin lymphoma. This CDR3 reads CASSQRQGEETQYF. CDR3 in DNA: TGTGCCAGCAGCCAGAGACAGGGGGAAGAGACCCAGTACTTC.